These T cell receptor beta chains were read from a single sample in a study of T-cell memory formation after mild COVID-19. TCRdb itself ran the 5' RACE reads through MiXCR, one entry per CDR3 protein. Among 150,000 to 200,000 distinct CDR3 sequences listed, roughly 30% were seen once. The sample comprised PBMCs or a T cell subset sorted from them (not recorded which). All receptors derive from an adult woman who had mild COVID-19 (a few samples of this study predate the infection). Cell type and time point are not known. CDR3s include the opening cysteine and the closing phenylalanine or tryptophan. A D gene is named only where the DNA matches it firmly. The size field is filled for only some rows; it gives once, few, many or a size class.

abundance	v_gene	d_gene	j_gene	CDR3nt	CDR3aa
NA	TRBV5-1	NA	TRBJ2-7	TGCGCCAGCAGCGAACCGGGCAGGGACTACGAGCAGTACTTC	CASSEPGRDYEQYF
NA	TRBV7-9	NA	TRBJ1-5	TGTGCCAGCAGCTCAGTCGGGCTCAATCAGCCCCAGCATTTT	CASSSVGLNQPQHF
NA	TRBV18	TRBD1	TRBJ1-2	TGTGCCAGCTCAACTTTAACAGGGGACTATGGCTACACCTTC	CASSTLTGDYGYTF
NA	TRBV28	TRBD2	TRBJ2-3	TGTGCCAGCAGTTCACTAGCGGGAAGGAGCACAGATACGCAGTATTTT	CASSSLAGRSTDTQYF
NA	TRBV4-2	NA	TRBJ1-3	TGTGCCAGCAGCCAAGATTGGAACTCTGGAAACACCATATATTTT	CASSQDWNSGNTIYF
once	TRBV3-1	NA	TRBJ2-5	TGTGCCAGCAGCCAAGAAGAAGTTAGGAGGAACGAGACCCAGTACTTC	CASSQEEVRRNETQYF
few	TRBV5-1	NA	TRBJ1-1	TGCGCCAGCAGCTTGGGCAGGGGCGACACTGAAGCTTTCTTT	CASSLGRGDTEAFF
NA	TRBV6-4	NA	TRBJ2-3	TGTGCCAGCAGTGACGGAGGGCCGTCGGATACGCAGTATTTT	CASSDGGPSDTQYF
NA	TRBV18	NA	TRBJ2-3	TGTGCCAGCTCCACCCGGGATACGCAGTATTTT	CASSTRDTQYF
few	TRBV20-1	NA	TRBJ1-1	NA	CSAPLWEAGDNTEAFF
NA	TRBV20-1	NA	TRBJ1-2	TGCAGTGCTGGAGATTGGGGTTATGGCTACACCTTC	CSAGDWGYGYTF
few	TRBV29-1	NA	TRBJ2-7	TGCAGCGTTGTATCGATTCAGCGCTCCTACGAGCAGTACTTC	CSVVSIQRSYEQYF
few	TRBV7-3	NA	TRBJ2-2	TGTGCCAGCAGCCCCGGGGGCAGAACCACCGGGGAGCTGTTTTTT	CASSPGGRTTGELFF
once	TRBV6-6	TRBD2	TRBJ2-3	TGTGCCAGCAGTCGATCCGGGACTACGGGCGCAGATACGCAGTATTTT	CASSRSGTTGADTQYF
NA	TRBV20-1	NA	TRBJ2-3	TGCAGTGCTCGTGACAGGTGGAGGGCCACAGATACGCAGTATTTT	CSARDRWRATDTQYF
NA	TRBV11-3	NA	TRBJ1-1	TGTGCCAGCAGCTTAGCAAAGACGGACAGACCTTGGAGGAACACTGAAGCTTTCTTT	CASSLAKTDRPWRNTEAFF
NA	TRBV20-1	TRBD1	TRBJ2-7	TGCAGTGCTAGACGGACAGGTTCCTACGAGCAGTACTTC	CSARRTGSYEQYF
few	TRBV6-1	NA	TRBJ1-5	TGTGCCAGCAACAGGGAATGGGGGGAGCCCCAGCATTTT	CASNREWGEPQHF
few	TRBV7-2	NA	TRBJ2-1	TGTGCCAGCAGCTTAAGTCGGACGGGAGTCTACAATGAGCAGTTCTTC	CASSLSRTGVYNEQFF
NA	TRBV29-1	NA	TRBJ2-3	TGCAGCGTTGCTTCCGGCGGGGCCACAGATACGCAGTATTTT	CSVASGGATDTQYF
NA	TRBV27	TRBD1	TRBJ1-2	TGTGCCAGCAGTTCCCGGACAGGGTTTTATGGCTACACCTTC	CASSSRTGFYGYTF
NA	TRBV5-5	TRBD1	TRBJ1-2	TGTGCCAGCAGCCAGGCGACAGGGGACTATGGCTACACCTTC	CASSQATGDYGYTF
few	TRBV5-5	NA	TRBJ2-2	TGTGCCAGCAGCTTGGTGGTGGGAAACACCGGGGAGCTGTTTTTT	CASSLVVGNTGELFF
NA	TRBV12-5	TRBD1	TRBJ2-4	TGTGCTAGTGGTTTGGTATTAACGGGACAGGGGGACATTCAGTACTTC	CASGLVLTGQGDIQYF
few	TRBV28	NA	TRBJ1-4	TGTGCCATCACCGGGACACCAAGGGGTGAAAAACTGTTTTTT	CAITGTPRGEKLFF
once	TRBV4-2	TRBD2	TRBJ2-2	TGTGCCAGCGCCCCGGGGGGACTAGCGGGAATAGGGGAGCTGTTTTTT	CASAPGGLAGIGELFF
few	TRBV5-6	NA	TRBJ2-1	TGTGCCAGCAGCTTGGGGGCGGGCGATGAGCAGTTCTTC	CASSLGAGDEQFF
many	TRBV6-6	NA	TRBJ2-5	TGTGCCAGCAGTCACGTAGCGGTTGTAAAAGAGACCCAGTACTTC	CASSHVAVVKETQYF
NA	TRBV25-1	TRBD1	TRBJ1-2	TGTGCCAGCTCAAGAACAGGGGCCGGGGGCTATGGCTACACCTTC	CASSRTGAGGYGYTF
NA	TRBV18	TRBD1	TRBJ1-5	TGTGCCAGCTCACCGGGACAGGGGGCCGGACAGCCCCAGCATTTT	CASSPGQGAGQPQHF